This T cell receptor (beta chain) comes out of a study of T cell responses to AZD1222 COVID-19 vaccine. Study findings and constraints: Repertoires were collected only later (after the peak T cell response had occurred). Distributed over spike, vaccine-associated CD4 TCRs predominated at 160-218 and 743-854. There were mostly white British donors and more females than males, and clonal diversity was possibly underestimated. Baseline antibody screening turned up just six seropositive AZD1222 recipients.

The germline CDR1 and CDR2 sequences are SQVTM and ANQGSEA. This CDR3 contains 16 residues. The germline V and J ends were trimmed by 2 bases and 1 base, with 12 bases remaining between them. Sequencing was performed with immunoSEQ multiplex PCR; in TCRdb, only in-frame clones are kept and a portion is missing. The sample consists of some 65,000 clones, 79% of them appearing once. This clone was picked up a small number of times. Its antigen is undetermined. The sample here was peripheral blood, taken on day 0 of MenACWY control vaccination. The genes are TRBV29-1 and TRBJ2-6; D may be TRBD1 (5 bases). The sequence was obtained from an adult in good health. The CDR3 coding sequence is TGCAGCGTTGAAAGTCAGGGTCCTTCTGGGGCCAACGTCCTGACTTTC. Translation: CSVESQGPSGANVLTF.